This T cell receptor (beta chain) stems from a study of CD8+CD57+ T cells in acquired aplastic anemia listed by TCRdb under 2018. Notes on the research overall: DNA extracted from sorted CD4+ and CD8+ cells had a mean of around 3.3 ug, with a range of about 0.18 to 27.4 ug. CD8+CD57+ expansion was defined as a frequency above the mean frequency observed in healthy subjects.

Many counts were recorded for this clonotype. Its antigen specificity is not known. No base quality information exists; no much larger clone differs at one position. The junction shows trimming of 6 bases on V and 5 bases on J, and the gene matches do not reach 10 bases of it. From the cysteine through the phenylalanine, the CDR3 covers 16 amino acids. Just the 48-base CDR3 DNA is kept, in frame starting at base 1. Reading the germline V gene gives CDR1 SGHAT and CDR2 FQNNGV. Overall results and qualifications from the work: Patients and healthy controls showed no significant difference in CD8+ Simpson's diversity (P=0.060). Roughly 30 CD8+ CDR3 sequences were shared between patients and controls but appeared highly expressed in patients and within their immunodominant clones.

Flow cytometry had shown CD8+CD57+ cell expansion in the patients selected for sequencing. Severe acquired aplastic anemia was diagnosed in all patients according to International Study of Aplastic Anemia and Agranulocytosis and Camitta criteria. No patient had received any therapy when blood was sampled. The study deep-sequenced TCR repertoires of sorted CD4+ and CD8+ blood T cells from severe aplastic anemia patients and healthy subjects. Patients were enrolled in the USA under clinicaltrials.gov protocols 00001620, 01623167, 00001397, 00071045, 00081523 and 00961064. Ficoll-Paque density gradient centrifugation was used to isolate peripheral blood mononuclear cells. Before DNA extraction, CD4+ and CD8+ T cells were sorted with FACS or magnetic beads. Genomic DNA served as template for TCR beta VDJ combination and CDR3 sequence profiling. An Illumina HiSeq 2000 was the platform used for TCR repertoire sequencing. Processing in the source paper ran as follows. TRBV/TRBJ rearrangement plots, CDR3 size and DJ length profiles, and Simpson's diversity index were used to assess repertoires. The immunodominant clone was defined as the most abundant DNA sequence in deep sequencing data. CDR3 amino acid sequences were checked for sharing across subjects and were also compared against the VDJdb database and published repertoires. The public reads were quality trimmed at Q25 with fastp and then assembled into clones with MiXCR by TCRdb, keeping productive beta chains. Rows are unified per CDR3 protein, each entry keeping the most common DNA and genes. TCRdb, not the original authors, processed these V and J calls. The sample records some 160,000 distinct CDR3 sequences, about 50% of which are singletons. Roughly 30% of the sample is in the top ten clones.

The specimen was sorted CD4+, CD8+, or CD8+CD57+ T cells (not recorded which) from PBMCs. The source is a human donor with aplastic anemia. The sequence joins TRBV11-2 to TRBJ2-2; TRBD1 aligns with 9 central bases. In nucleotide form, the sequence is TGTGCCAGCAGTCCCACAGGGGGCATGAGGACCGGGGAGCTGTTTTTT. It translates as CASSPTGGMRTGELFF.